This TCR beta chain was observed in a study of naive and memory T cell subsets. The beta constant-region primer was an equimolar mix of two oligonucleotides covering TRBC1 and TRBC2. The cDNA 3' end received a ligated single-stranded oligonucleotide carrying the SP2 primer and a 12-nucleotide UMI. A single record per CDR3 protein comes from TCRdb applying MiXCR to the UMI-ligation and nested PCR reads. The sample gives 140,000 to 150,000 distinct CDR3 sequences, about a sixth of which show up once; just over 0.14% is in the top ten. The J segment lost 6 bases and the V segment lost 0 bases, leaving 10 bases of the junction unmatched. Germline V lookup: CDR1 SEHNR, CDR2 FQNEAQ (reference sequence). There are 16 residues in the CDR3. This clonotype was seen a few times.

This TCR derives from a human donor in good health. The V gene is TRBV7-9, the J gene TRBJ2-7, with 8 positions matching TRBD2. The sample comprised naive CD4+ T cells from blood. DNA of the CDR3: TGTGCCAGCAGCTTAGCGCAGCTAGCGGGCATCGGCGAGCAGTACTTC. Protein sequence: CASSLAQLAGIGEQYF.